This T cell receptor beta chain emerged from a study of cytomegalovirus exposure and HLA in healthy donors. With regard to this clone: No antigen is known for it.

The CDR3 is 17 amino acids. The germline gives CDR1 WSHSY, CDR2 SAAADI. With V trimmed by 7 bases and J by 2 bases, 8 bases remained unmatched. A multiplex PCR was run with 60 Vbeta primers and 13 Jbeta primers. The data were produced by immunoSEQ multiplex PCR, yet TCRdb's version contains in-frame clones alone and is incomplete. The table shows 150,000 to 200,000 clones, with about 72% occurring only once. Notes on the study in general: By HLA locus, TCR association rates varied in a later analysis, with DRB1 showing the most and HLA-C the fewest.

Sequencing was done on a sample of PBMCs. This receptor was taken from a girl aged 10 to 17 in good health and CMV-seronegative. The rearrangement uses TRBV10-2 and TRBJ2-1; TRBD2 aligns across 13 bases. CDR3 residues: CASNFYGLAGAYNEQFF. The CDR3 DNA is TGCGCCAGCAACTTCTACGGACTAGCGGGGGCCTACAATGAGCAGTTCTTC.